The entry that follows covers one T cell receptor beta chain sequence. What antigen it recognizes has not been identified. No base quality values were provided; no much bigger clone lies one nucleotide off. Separate from the approximately 700-subject first cohort, the validation cohort of 95 to 150 subjects was the group to which the donors belonged. The CDR3 has 18 amino acids, counting the end cysteine and phenylalanine. Only the CDR3 DNA is retained, 54 bases long and in frame from the first base. CDR1 and CDR2 are read off the germline V gene (reference sequence) as SEHNR and FQNEAQ. Trimming costs V 5 bases and J 1 base, and their ends lie 21 bases apart. Library creation used the immunoSEQ multiplex PCR assay. The authors' pipeline ran thus. A statistical classification framework was built for diagnosing cytomegalovirus status from the catalog of TCR beta chain sequences. This immuneACCESS table, as held by TCRdb, lists in-frame sequences with V and J called but not all clones. Of the missing ones, under half trace to an unresolved V gene in checked studies; the others have no known cause. D and trimming come from the DNA, and the V and J calls and clone size come from that table. The sample records over 120,000 clones, roughly 93% of which are singletons. The ten largest clones represent less than 2% of the sample.

The sample originates from a study of cytomegalovirus exposure and HLA in healthy donors (TCRdb year 2017). Looking at the study overall: According to a later analysis, the approximately 120 validation repertoires were produced on the same platform as the approximately 690 repertoires of the first cohort. The study aimed to test whether cataloging public T cell receptors could reveal signatures of past pathogen exposure. Along with the roughly 670-subject first cohort, a separate validation cohort of 120 different subjects was used. To predict cytomegalovirus infection status, the study brought together high-throughput TCR immunosequencing, statistical association of individual TCRs with disease status, and machine learning.

The research as a whole found: It was suggested by the authors that the approach could potentially be generalized to other disease states and immunological phenotypes. In vitro tests confirmed that a few of the cytomegalovirus-associated TCR beta chains recognize cytomegalovirus antigens. The validation cohort had no HLA typing available for a later analysis, so co-occurrence within that cohort was assessed over all 120 or so repertoires. In both the original and validation cohorts, the classifier was reported to diagnose cytomegalovirus status with high specificity and sensitivity. Most TCR sequences were observed very rarely across donors, whereas some public TCRs were present in many individuals. Subsequent analysis determined that TCRs grouped into clusters in the first cohort also showed a tendency toward co-occurrence across the 130 or so validation repertoires, and about 93% of cluster scores exceeded 0. A total of 150 to 200 TCR beta chains were listed by the study as associated with cytomegalovirus.

The chain joins TRBV7-9 to TRBJ2-1; a weak D assignment points to TRBD2 (6 bases agree). Sequencing was done on a sample of PBMCs. The sequence was collected from a young man in good health and CMV-seropositive. The CDR3 protein sequence reads: CASSPTSGSPSSYNEQFF. The sequenced DNA: TGTGCCAGCAGCCCCACGTCCGGGAGTCCCTCTTCCTACAATGAGCAGTTCTTC.